This paragraph covers one TCR beta chain sequence. This clone's antigen is unknown. No base qualities exist here, and no much larger clone lies one base off it. TCRbeta CDR3 regions were amplified from genomic DNA using the immunoSEQ Assay, a bias-controlled multiplex PCR. Under the source paper's analysis protocol: The number of nucleated cells in each sample was estimated by amplification of reference gene primers within the assay. Sequence reads were collapsed and filtered to measure the absolute abundance of every unique TCRbeta CDR3 rearrangement. Productive Simpson clonality was computed per sample as the square root of Simpson's diversity index over productive rearrangements. Drawn from immuneACCESS, this table holds only the in-frame rearrangements with V and J called that TCRdb kept. Clones are partly lost; checked studies trace under half to an unresolved V gene and leave the rest unexplained. V, J and clone size reflect that table, while D and trimming were determined from the DNA. The sample contains about 270,000 clones, around 89% of them found a single time. About 3% of the sample lies in the top ten.

These data are taken from a study of blood T cell repertoires in COVID-19 (TCRdb year 2020). Concerning the study at large: The collaborator samples originated in the United States, Italy and Spain and spanned the acute and convalescent phases of COVID-19. The prospective study material was composed of cDNA or gDNA derived from T cells, B-cell-depleted T cells, or PBMCs. Deeply sampled blood TCRbeta repertoires from subjects exposed to, actively infected with, or recovered from COVID-19 were included in the dataset. The repertoires were released in a freely available public database meant as a resource for research on the immune response to SARS-CoV-2. Samples were obtained from the ongoing ImmuneRACE study (first 160 participants) and from roughly 1,300 subjects provided by 6 global collaborators. Sample metadata almost always included a de-identified subject ID, COVID-19 status, age in years and sex. Where HLA class I and class II types were available, the types were taken from metadata supplied by the sample provider, not from assay-based typing.

The investigation overall reported the following: Clinical and demographic metadata were provided uncurated, with the amount varying by source and participant.

Participants in the prospective study were enrolled through a virtual design, were aged roughly 18 to 95 years, and lived in fewer than 30 United States geographic areas. To assign participants to cohorts, the prospective study relied on clinical history that participants themselves reported in a screening survey and a study questionnaire. For ImmuneRACE Cohort 3, a participant was defined as recovered based on two consecutive negative NP/OP PCR tests, clearance by a healthcare professional, or resolution of symptoms. In the prospective study, mobile phlebotomists collected whole blood, serum and a nasopharyngeal or oropharyngeal swab from each participant. Additional blood draws and questionnaires over a 2-month period could optionally be provided by prospective study participants. Prospective study blood samples were shipped either frozen or at room temperature before DNA extraction. The CDR3 runs 16 residues from the cysteine to the phenylalanine. Solely the CDR3 DNA is kept, with 48 bases framed from the first base. At the junction V is shortened by 1 base and J by 1 base, with 13 bases in between. The CDR1 and CDR2 encoded by the germline V gene are SGHVS and FNYEAQ.

This clonotype was sampled from a woman in her fifties or sixties who had recovered from COVID-19. Input material: PBMCs or T cells enriched from blood (not recorded which). The chain was built from TRBV7-6 and TRBJ2-5; 6 matching bases give a weak D call of TRBD2. The CDR3 is CASSLETASVQETQYF. At the DNA level, the sequence is TGTGCCAGCAGCTTAGAAACGGCTAGCGTCCAAGAGACCCAGTACTTC.